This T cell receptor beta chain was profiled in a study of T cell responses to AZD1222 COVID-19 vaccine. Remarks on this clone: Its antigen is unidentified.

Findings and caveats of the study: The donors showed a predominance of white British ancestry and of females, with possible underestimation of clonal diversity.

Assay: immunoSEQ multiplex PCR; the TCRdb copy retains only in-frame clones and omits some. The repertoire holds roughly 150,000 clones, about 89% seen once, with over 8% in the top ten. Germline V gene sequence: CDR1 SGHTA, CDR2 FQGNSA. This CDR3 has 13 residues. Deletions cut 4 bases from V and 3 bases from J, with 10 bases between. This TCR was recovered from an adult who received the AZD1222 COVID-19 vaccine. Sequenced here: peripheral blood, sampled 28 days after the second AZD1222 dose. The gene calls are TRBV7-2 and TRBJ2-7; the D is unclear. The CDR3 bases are TGTGCCAGCAGCTCCACATCGGGCTACGAGCAGTACTTC. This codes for CASSSTSGYEQYF.